The 5 T cell receptor beta chains presented below share a single source sample, sequenced in a study of T-cell memory formation after mild COVID-19. TCRdb reprocessed the 5' RACE reads with MiXCR, giving one entry per CDR3 protein. Among 25,000 to 35,000 distinct CDR3 sequences listed, around 12% were seen once. Sequencing input: PBMCs or a T cell subset sorted from them (not recorded which). These receptors were taken from an adult woman who had mild COVID-19 (a few samples of this study predate the infection). Cell type and time point are not known.

At least ten counts were recorded for this clonotype. The V gene is TRBV12-3 or TRBV12-4, the J gene TRBJ2-4; 8 nucleotides line up with TRBD2. The V and J ends lost 3 bases and 3 bases, in that order; junction bases with no gene match: 4. The CDR3 is made up of 15 amino acids. CDR3 residues: CASSFGRGNKNIQYF. The CDR3 DNA reads TGTGCCAGCAGTTTCGGGAGGGGAAACAAAAACATTCAGTACTTC.

The CDR3 coding sequence is TGCACCAGCAGCCAAATCCTCAACGAGCAGTACTTC. It yields the protein CTSSQILNEQYF. The rearrangement uses TRBV1 and TRBJ2-7. TRBV1 represents a pseudogene. The CDR3 is made up of 12 amino acids.

This clonotype was counted many times. The rearrangement links TRBV15 to TRBJ1-3, with 10 bases identical to TRBD1. The CDR3 has 19 amino acids. CDR1 and CDR2 from the germline V gene are LNHNV and YYDKDF (reference sequence). The junction had 11 bases not matched to a gene; V was cut back by 0 bases and J by 3 bases. CDR3 DNA sequence: TGTGCCACCAGCAGAGATCCATCCGAGACAGGGGGCTTTGGAAACACCATATATTTT. Residues: CATSRDPSETGGFGNTIYF.

This clonotype has a count of ten or more. In DNA form, the CDR3 reads TGTGCCAGCAGTCAACAGGGGGGGTCCCAGGGTAACTATGGCTACACCTTC. This translates into CASSQQGGSQGNYGYTF. The V gene is TRBV27, the J gene TRBJ1-2, with 8 bases identical to TRBD1. The junction had 12 bases not matched to a gene; V was cut back by 5 bases and J by 1 base. Per the germline V gene, CDR1 is MNHEY and CDR2 is SMNVEV (reference sequence). CDR3 length equals 17 residues.

There are many counts of this clonotype. The genes are TRBV10-2 and TRBJ1-1, with 8 bases that match TRBD1. The V gene end was trimmed by 10 bases and the J gene end by 10 bases; junction bases not matched to a gene: 8. Germline CDR1 and CDR2: WSHSY and SAAADI. CDR3 length: 11 amino acids. The CDR3 loop reads CATGQGWVAFF. The CDR3 DNA is TGCGCCACAGGACAGGGTTGGGTAGCTTTCTTT.